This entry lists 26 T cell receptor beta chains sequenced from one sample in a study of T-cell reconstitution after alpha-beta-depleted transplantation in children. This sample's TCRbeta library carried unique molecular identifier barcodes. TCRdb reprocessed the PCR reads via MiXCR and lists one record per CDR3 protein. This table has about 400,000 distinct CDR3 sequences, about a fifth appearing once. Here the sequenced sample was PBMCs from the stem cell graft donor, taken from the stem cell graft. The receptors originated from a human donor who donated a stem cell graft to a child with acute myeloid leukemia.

CDR3 nucleotide sequence: TGTGCCAGTAGTATAGGGGGCGCGGGCAATCAGCCCCAGCATTTT. Protein sequence: CASSIGGAGNQPQHF. V gene TRBV19 combines with J gene TRBJ1-5, with a tentative D call TRBD1 (5 bases). The CDR3 is 15 residues long. V was shortened by 1 base and J by 2 bases, with 9 bases between the two germline ends. Germline CDR1 and CDR2: LNHDA and SQIVND (reference sequence).

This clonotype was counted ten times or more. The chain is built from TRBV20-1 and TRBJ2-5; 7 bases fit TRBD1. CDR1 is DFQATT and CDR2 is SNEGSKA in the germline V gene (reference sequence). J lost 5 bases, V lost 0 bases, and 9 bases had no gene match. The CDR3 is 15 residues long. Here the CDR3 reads CSARDAHRGWETQYF. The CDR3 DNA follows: TGCAGTGCTAGAGACGCCCACAGGGGATGGGAGACCCAGTACTTC.

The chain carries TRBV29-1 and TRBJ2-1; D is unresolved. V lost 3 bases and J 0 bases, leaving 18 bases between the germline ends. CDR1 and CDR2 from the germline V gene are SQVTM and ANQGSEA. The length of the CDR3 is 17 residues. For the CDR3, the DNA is TGCAGCGTTGAGAAGGAGTTGACGCTGAGCTCCTACAATGAGCAGTTCTTC. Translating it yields CSVEKELTLSSYNEQFF.

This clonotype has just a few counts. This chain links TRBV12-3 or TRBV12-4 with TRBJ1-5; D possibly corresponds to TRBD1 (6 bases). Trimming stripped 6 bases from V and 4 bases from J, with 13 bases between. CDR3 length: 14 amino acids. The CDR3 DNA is TGTGCCAGCAGGCTCCGGGACAATAATCAGCCCCAGCATTTT. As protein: CASRLRDNNQPQHF.

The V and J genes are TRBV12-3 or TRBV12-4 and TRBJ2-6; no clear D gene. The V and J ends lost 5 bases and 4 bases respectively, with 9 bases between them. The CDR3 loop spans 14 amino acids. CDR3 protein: CASSQVNGANVLTF. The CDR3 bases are TGTGCCAGCAGTCAGGTTAACGGGGCCAACGTCCTGACTTTC.

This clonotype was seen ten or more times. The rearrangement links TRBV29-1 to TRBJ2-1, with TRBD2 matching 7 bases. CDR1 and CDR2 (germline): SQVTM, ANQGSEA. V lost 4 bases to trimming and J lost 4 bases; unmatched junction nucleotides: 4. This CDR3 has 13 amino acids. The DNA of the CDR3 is TGCAGCGTTGGTCCCGGGAGGTACAATGAGCAGTTCTTC. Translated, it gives CSVGPGRYNEQFF.

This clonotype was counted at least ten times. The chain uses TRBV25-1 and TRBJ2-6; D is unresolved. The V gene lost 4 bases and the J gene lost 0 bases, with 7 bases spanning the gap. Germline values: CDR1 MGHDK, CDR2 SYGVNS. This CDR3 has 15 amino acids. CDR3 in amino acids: CASSGIGSGANVLTF. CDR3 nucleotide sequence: TGTGCCAGCAGTGGGATCGGCTCTGGGGCCAACGTCCTGACTTTC. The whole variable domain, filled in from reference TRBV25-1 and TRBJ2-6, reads EADIYQTPRYLVIGTGKKITLECSQTMGHDKMYWYQQDPGMELHLIHYSYGVNSTEKGDLSSESTVSRIRTEHFPLTLESARPSHTSQYLCASSGIGSGANVLTFGAGSRLTVL.

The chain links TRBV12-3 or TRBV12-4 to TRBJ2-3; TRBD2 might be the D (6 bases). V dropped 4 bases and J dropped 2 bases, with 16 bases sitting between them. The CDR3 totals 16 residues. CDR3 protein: CASSWGGTGPTDTQYF. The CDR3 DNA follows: TGTGCCAGCAGTTGGGGTGGGACTGGGCCCACAGATACGCAGTATTTT.

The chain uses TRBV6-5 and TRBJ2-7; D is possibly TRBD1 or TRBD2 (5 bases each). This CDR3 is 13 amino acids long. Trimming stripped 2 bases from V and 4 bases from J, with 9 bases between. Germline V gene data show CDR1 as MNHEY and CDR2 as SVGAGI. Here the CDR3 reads CASSYRGKYEQYF. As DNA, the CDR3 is TGTGCCAGCAGTTACCGGGGCAAGTACGAGCAGTACTTC.

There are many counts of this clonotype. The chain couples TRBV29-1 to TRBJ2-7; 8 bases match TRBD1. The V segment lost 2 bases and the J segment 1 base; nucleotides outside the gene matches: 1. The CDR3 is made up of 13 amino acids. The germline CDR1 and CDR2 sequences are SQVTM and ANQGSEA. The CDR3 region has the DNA TGCAGCGTTGAAACAGGGGGATCCTACGAGCAGTACTTC. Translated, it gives CSVETGGSYEQYF.

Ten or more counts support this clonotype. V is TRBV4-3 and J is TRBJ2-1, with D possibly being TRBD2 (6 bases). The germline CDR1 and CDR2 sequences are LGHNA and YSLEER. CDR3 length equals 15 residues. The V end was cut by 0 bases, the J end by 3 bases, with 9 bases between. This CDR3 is CASSQEGGDYNEQFF. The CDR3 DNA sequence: TGCGCCAGCAGCCAAGAAGGCGGGGACTACAATGAGCAGTTCTTC.

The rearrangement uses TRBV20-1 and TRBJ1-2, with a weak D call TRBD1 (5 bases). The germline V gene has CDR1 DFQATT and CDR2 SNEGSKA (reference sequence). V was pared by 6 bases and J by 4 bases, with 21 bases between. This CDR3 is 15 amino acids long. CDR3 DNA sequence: TGCAGTGCCATACAGGACAAGGCCATTGGCTATGGCTACACCTTC. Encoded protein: CSAIQDKAIGYGYTF.

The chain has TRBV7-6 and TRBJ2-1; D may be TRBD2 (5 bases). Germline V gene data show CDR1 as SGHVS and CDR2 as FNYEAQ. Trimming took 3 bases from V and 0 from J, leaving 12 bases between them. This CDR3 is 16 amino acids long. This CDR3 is CASSLRPGDSYNEQFF. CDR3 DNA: TGTGCCAGCAGCTTGAGGCCCGGGGACTCCTACAATGAGCAGTTCTTC.

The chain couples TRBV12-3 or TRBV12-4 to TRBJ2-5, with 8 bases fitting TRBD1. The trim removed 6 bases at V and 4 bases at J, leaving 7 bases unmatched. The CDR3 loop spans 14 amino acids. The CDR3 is CASSWGQDPETQYF. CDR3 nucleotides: TGTGCCAGCAGCTGGGGACAGGACCCAGAGACCCAGTACTTC.

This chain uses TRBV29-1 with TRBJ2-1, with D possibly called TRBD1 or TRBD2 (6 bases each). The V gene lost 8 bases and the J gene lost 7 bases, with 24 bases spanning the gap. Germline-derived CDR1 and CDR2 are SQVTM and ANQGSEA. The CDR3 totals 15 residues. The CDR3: CSHRGGGVSGNEQFF. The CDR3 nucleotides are TGCAGCCACCGAGGGGGTGGCGTCAGCGGGAATGAGCAGTTCTTC.

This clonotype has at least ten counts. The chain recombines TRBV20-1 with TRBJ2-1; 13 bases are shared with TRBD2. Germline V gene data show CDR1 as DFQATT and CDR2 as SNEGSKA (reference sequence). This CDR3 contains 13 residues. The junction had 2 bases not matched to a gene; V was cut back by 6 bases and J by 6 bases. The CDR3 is CSAGLAGVNEQFF. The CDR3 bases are TGCAGTGCAGGACTAGCGGGAGTCAATGAGCAGTTCTTC.

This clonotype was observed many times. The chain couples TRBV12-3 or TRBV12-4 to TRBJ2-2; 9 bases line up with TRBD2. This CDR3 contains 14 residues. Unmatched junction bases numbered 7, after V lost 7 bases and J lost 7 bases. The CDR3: CASKGTSLHGELFF. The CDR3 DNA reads TGTGCCAGCAAAGGGACTAGCTTACACGGGGAGCTGTTTTTT.

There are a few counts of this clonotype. CDR3 loop: CASSLAPGASYNEQFF. For the CDR3, the DNA is TGTGCCAGCAGCTTAGCTCCGGGCGCCTCCTACAATGAGCAGTTCTTC. This chain connects TRBV7-6 to TRBJ2-1, with D unresolved. Germline CDR1 SGHVS, CDR2 FNYEAQ. Trimming took 0 bases from V and 0 from J, leaving 9 bases between them. The CDR3 is 16 residues long. The variable domain in full, with the rest retrieved from reference TRBV7-6 and TRBJ2-1, is GAGVSQSPRYKVTKRGQDVALRCDPISGHVSLYWYRQALGQGPEFLTYFNYEAQQDKSGLPNDRFSAERPEGSISTLTIQRTEQRDSAMYRCASSLAPGASYNEQFFGPGTRLTVL.

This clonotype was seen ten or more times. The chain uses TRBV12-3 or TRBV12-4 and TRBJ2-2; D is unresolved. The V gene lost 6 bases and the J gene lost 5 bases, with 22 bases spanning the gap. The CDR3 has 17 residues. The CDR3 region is CASRRRMFPSWTGELFF. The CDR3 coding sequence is TGTGCCAGCAGGCGACGGATGTTTCCCTCGTGGACCGGGGAGCTGTTTTTT.

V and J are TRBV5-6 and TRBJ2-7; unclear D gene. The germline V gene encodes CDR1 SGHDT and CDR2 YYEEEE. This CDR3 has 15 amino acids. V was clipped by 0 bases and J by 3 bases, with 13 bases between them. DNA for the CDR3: TGTGCCAGCAGCTTGGGTTCCGGGCCACTCTACGAGCAGTACTTC. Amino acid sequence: CASSLGSGPLYEQYF.

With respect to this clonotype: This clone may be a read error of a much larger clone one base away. This CDR3 reads CASSYYEQGAYEQYF. Written as DNA, the CDR3 is TGTGCCAGCAGTTATTACGAACAGGGGGCTTACGAGCAGTACTTC. This chain uses TRBV6-9 with TRBJ2-7; 9 bases match TRBD1. The CDR3 consists of 15 residues. The germline V gene has CDR1 MNHGY and CDR2 SVAAGI. The V segment lost 1 base and the J segment 4 bases; nucleotides outside the gene matches: 5.

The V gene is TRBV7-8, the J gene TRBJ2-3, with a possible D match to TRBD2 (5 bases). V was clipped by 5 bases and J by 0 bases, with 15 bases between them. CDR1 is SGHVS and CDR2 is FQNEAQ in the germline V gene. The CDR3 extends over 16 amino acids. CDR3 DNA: TGTGCCAGCAGCAAAGCTGGCGGGCTGAGCACAGATACGCAGTATTTT. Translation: CASSKAGGLSTDTQYF.

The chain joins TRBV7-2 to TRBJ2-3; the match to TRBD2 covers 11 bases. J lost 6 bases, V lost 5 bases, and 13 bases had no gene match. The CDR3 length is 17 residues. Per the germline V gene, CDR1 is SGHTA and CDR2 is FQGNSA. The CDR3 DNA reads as TGTGCCAGCAGCCAAACTCATAGCGGGAGGGTGGCTGATACGCAGTATTTT. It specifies CASSQTHSGRVADTQYF.

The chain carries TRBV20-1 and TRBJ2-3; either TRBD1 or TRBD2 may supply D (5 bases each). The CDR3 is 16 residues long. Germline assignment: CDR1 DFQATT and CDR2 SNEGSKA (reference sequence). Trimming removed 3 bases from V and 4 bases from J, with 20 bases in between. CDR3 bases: TGCAGTGCTAGGCCCATACGGGGACCCTGGGCAGATACGCAGTATTTT. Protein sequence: CSARPIRGPWADTQYF.

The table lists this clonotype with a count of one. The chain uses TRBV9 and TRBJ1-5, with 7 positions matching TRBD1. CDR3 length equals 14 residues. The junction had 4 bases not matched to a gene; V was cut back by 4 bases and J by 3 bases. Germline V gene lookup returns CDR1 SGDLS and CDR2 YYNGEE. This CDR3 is CASSLGTDNQPQHF. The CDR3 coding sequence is TGTGCCAGCAGCCTCGGGACAGACAATCAGCCCCAGCATTTT.

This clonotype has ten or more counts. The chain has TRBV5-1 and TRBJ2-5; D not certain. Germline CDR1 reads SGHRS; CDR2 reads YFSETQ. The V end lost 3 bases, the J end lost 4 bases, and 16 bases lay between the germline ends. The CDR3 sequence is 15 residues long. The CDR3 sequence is CASSSNDGFGETQYF. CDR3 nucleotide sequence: TGCGCCAGCAGCTCTAATGACGGGTTCGGAGAGACCCAGTACTTC.